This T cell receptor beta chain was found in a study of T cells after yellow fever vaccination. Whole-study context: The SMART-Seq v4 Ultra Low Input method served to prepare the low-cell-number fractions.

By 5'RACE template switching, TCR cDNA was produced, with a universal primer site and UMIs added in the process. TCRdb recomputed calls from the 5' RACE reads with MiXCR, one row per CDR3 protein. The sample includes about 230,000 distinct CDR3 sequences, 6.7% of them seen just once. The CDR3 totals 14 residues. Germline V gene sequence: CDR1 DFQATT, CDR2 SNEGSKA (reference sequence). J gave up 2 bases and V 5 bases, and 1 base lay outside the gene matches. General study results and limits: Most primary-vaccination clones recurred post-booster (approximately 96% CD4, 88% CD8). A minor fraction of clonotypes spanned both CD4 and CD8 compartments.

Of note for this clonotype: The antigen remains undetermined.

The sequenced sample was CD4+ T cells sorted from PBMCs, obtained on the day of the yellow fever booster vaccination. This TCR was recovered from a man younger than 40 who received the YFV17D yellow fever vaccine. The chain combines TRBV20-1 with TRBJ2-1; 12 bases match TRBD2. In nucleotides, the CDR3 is TGCAGTGCTGGACTAGCGGGACCCTACAATGAGCAGTTCTTC. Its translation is CSAGLAGPYNEQFF.